The clone carrying this T cell receptor beta chain was picked up a small number of times. Its antigen is not identified. Possible read error: a much larger clone is one base away. Every bit of the isolated RNA underwent reverse transcription, so sequencing read expressed TCRB transcripts. The protocol was immunoSEQ multiplex PCR, while the TCRdb copy is restricted to in-frame clones and leaves out a portion. Of fewer than 650,000 clones listed, around a sixth are singletons. The sample is drawn from a study of beta chain features in type 1 diabetes. As for the study in general: In age, gender and cell yields, patients were similar to healthy donors. Sorted cells numbering 107,917,701 were examined across all samples. The study, taken as a whole, reports: The question of HLA type influencing TCRB rearrangement was one that remained unresolved here. Whatever favoring of shorter templates PCR might show would apply equally to patients and controls.

Germline lookup yields CDR1 SGHAT and CDR2 FQNNGV. Deletions cut 2 bases from V and 1 base from J, with 5 bases between. CDR3 size: 13 residues. Sequencing used naive CD4+ T cells from blood. The sequence came from a man younger than 35 in good health. This chain uses TRBV11-2 with TRBJ1-1; no reliable D call. The chain's CDR3 is CASSLQANTEAFF. The CDR3 DNA reads as TGTGCCAGCAGCTTACAGGCGAACACTGAAGCTTTCTTT.